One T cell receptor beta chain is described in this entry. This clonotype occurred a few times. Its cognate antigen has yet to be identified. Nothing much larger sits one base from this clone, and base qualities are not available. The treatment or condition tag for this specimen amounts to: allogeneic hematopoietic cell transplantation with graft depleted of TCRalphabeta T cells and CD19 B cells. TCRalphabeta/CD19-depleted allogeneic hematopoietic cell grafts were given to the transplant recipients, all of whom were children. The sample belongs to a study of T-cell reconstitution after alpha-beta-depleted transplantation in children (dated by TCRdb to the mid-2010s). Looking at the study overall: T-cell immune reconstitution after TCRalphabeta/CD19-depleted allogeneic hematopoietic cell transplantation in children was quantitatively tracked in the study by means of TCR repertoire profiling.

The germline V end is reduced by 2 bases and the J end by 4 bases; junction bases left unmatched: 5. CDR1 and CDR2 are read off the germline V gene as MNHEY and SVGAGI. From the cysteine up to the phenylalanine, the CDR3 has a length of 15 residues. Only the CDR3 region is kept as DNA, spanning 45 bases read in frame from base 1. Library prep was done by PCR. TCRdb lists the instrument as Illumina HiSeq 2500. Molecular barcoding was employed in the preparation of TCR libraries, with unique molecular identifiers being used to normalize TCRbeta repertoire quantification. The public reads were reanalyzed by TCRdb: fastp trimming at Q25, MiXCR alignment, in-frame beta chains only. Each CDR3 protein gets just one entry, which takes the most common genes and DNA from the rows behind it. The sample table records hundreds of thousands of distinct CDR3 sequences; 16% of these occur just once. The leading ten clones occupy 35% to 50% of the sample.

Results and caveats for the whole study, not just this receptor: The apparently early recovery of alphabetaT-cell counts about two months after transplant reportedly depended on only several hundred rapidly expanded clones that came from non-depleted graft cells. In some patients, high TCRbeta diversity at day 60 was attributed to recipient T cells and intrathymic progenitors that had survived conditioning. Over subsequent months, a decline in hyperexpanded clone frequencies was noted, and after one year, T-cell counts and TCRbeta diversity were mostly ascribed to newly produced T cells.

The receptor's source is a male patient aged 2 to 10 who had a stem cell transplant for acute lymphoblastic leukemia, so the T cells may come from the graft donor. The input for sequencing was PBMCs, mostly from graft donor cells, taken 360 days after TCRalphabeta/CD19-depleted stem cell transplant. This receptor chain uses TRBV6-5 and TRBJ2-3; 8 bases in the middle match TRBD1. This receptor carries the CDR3 CASSYQGARADTQYF. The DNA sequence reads TGTGCCAGCAGTTACCAGGGGGCGCGAGCAGATACGCAGTATTTT.